Below are 27 T cell receptor beta chains sequenced from a single sample in a study of beta chain features in type 1 diabetes. Whole-study findings and limits: Moderately but significantly shorter TCRB CDR3s were found in Type 1 diabetes patients in all four CD4+ subsets.

These receptors are not linked to any known antigen. All of the isolated RNA was reverse transcribed, so expressed TCRB transcripts were sequenced. Clones were read by immunoSEQ multiplex PCR, and TCRdb kept only the in-frame ones, dropping some. The sample records 300,000 or so clones, roughly 13% being singletons. Sequences were obtained from naive CD4+ T cells from blood. The receptors stem from a woman under 30 with type 1 diabetes.

This chain joins TRBV28 and TRBJ2-1; 7 nucleotides agree with TRBD2. With 8 bases clipped from V and 7 bases from J, the junction kept 14 bases outside the gene matches. The CDR3 is 15 amino acids. The germline gives CDR1 MDHEN, CDR2 SYDVKM. CDR3 DNA sequence: TGTGCCAGCGGCTTCTTGGGCGGGAGTAATAATGAGCAGTTCTTC. Translating it yields CASGFLGGSNNEQFF.

This clone was seen more than once but under ten times. The chain uses TRBV29-1 and TRBJ2-2; 9 nucleotides align to TRBD1. This CDR3 contains 14 residues. The germline CDR1 and CDR2 sequences are SQVTM and ANQGSEA. Trimming took 3 bases from V and 7 from J; bases not matched to a gene: 6. The CDR3 sequence is CSVDGTGSIGELFF. The CDR3 coding sequence is TGCAGCGTTGACGGGACAGGGTCAATCGGGGAGCTGTTTTTT.

In its sample, this clone was seen a few times. The rearrangement links TRBV29-1 to TRBJ2-5; no clear D gene. Trimming took 4 bases from V and 5 from J, leaving 8 bases between them. The CDR3 runs to 11 residues. Germline CDR1 and CDR2: SQVTM and ANQGSEA. As DNA, the CDR3 is TGCAGCGTTGCTACTCGGGAGACCCAGTACTTC. Its protein is CSVATRETQYF.

The table lists this clone with a few counts. The rearrangement joins TRBV5-1 to TRBJ2-2, with TRBD1 identical over 10 bases. Germline V gives CDR1 SGHRS, CDR2 YFSETQ. The ends lost 6 bases at V and 6 bases at J; junction bases unmatched: 5. This CDR3 region has 14 residues. The CDR3 spells CASMAGTGAGELFF. In DNA form, the CDR3 reads TGCGCCAGCATGGCTGGGACAGGGGCCGGGGAGCTGTTTTTT.

The genes are TRBV7-2 and TRBJ2-2; maybe TRBD2 (6 bases). Between the trimmed V and J ends, which lost 5 bases and 9 bases, there was a span of 10 bases. The CDR3 contains 12 residues. The germline V gene encodes CDR1 SGHTA and CDR2 FQGNSA. The CDR3 here is CASSVGLRELFF. CDR3 bases: TGTGCCAGCAGCGTGGGACTCCGGGAGCTGTTTTTT.

The chain combines TRBV5-4 with TRBJ1-2, with D perhaps TRBD1 (5 bases). CDR1 is SGHNT, CDR2 YYREEE, per germline (reference sequence). V lost 0 bases, J lost 4 bases, and 16 bases lay in between. The CDR3 length is 16 residues. DNA of the CDR3: TGTGCCAGCAGCTTGGCCGGCGGCGGGGGTCTCTATGGCTACACCTTC. Its protein product is CASSLAGGGGLYGYTF.

This clone appeared a few times. CDR3 sequence: CASSPLAGGTNEQFF. The CDR3 DNA follows: TGTGCCAGCTCCCCCCTAGCGGGAGGCACGAATGAGCAGTTCTTC. The rearrangement links TRBV18 to TRBJ2-1; 11 bases line up with TRBD2. Germline CDR1 reads KGHSH; CDR2 reads LQKENI. The CDR3 contains 15 residues. The V and J ends lost 6 bases and 7 bases, in that order; junction bases with no gene match: 8. The full variable domain, rest sourced from reference TRBV18 and TRBJ2-1, is NAGVMQNPRHLVRRRGQEARLRCSPMKGHSHVYWYRQLPEEGLKFMVYLQKENIIDESGMPKERFSAEFPKEGPSILRIQQVVRGDSAAYFCASSPLAGGTNEQFFGPGTRLTVL.

The J gene is TRBJ2-5, the V gene TRBV5-1, with D maybe TRBD1 (6 bases). The CDR3 is 13 amino acids. CDR1 is SGHRS and CDR2 is YFSETQ in the germline V gene. Trimming removed 4 bases at V and 5 bases at J, with 12 bases between. The DNA for the CDR3 is TGCGCCAGCAGCCGGGCAGGGGAGGAGACCCAGTACTTC. Translation gives CASSRAGEETQYF.

The rearrangement uses TRBV19 and TRBJ1-1, with D possibly matching TRBD1 (6 bases). V lost 6 bases to trimming and J lost 2 bases, with 13 bases between them. This CDR3 is 14 amino acids long. Germline V gene lookup returns CDR1 LNHDA and CDR2 SQIVND (reference sequence). CDR3: CASRPQGRNTEAFF. CDR3 DNA: TGTGCCAGTAGGCCACAGGGCCGAAACACTGAAGCTTTCTTT. Drawing the rest from reference TRBV19 and TRBJ1-1, the complete variable domain is DGGITQSPKYLFRKEGQNVTLSCEQNLNHDAMYWYRQDPGQGLRLIYYSQIVNDFQKGDIAEGYSVSREKKESFPLTVTSAQKNPTAFYLCASRPQGRNTEAFFGQGTRLTVV.

The chain uses TRBV7-9 and TRBJ2-5; 9 bases match TRBD2. After removal of 5 bases from V and 5 bases from J, the junction contained 6 bases not matched to a gene. CDR1 SEHNR and CDR2 FQNEAQ come from the germline V gene (reference sequence). The CDR3 is 14 residues long. Here the CDR3 DNA reads TGTGCCAGCAGCCGTGGACTAGCGTGGGAGACCCAGTACTTC. Translation gives CASSRGLAWETQYF.

This chain connects TRBV11-2 to TRBJ2-5; 9 bases agree with TRBD1. Trimming took 5 bases from V and 4 from J; bases not matched to a gene: 8. The CDR3 contains 15 residues. Germline-derived CDR1 and CDR2 are SGHAT and FQNNGV. The CDR3 region has the DNA TGTGCCAGCAGCCCTCGGGACAGGGAGGCAGAGACCCAGTACTTC. Its protein is CASSPRDREAETQYF.

Only a few counts were recorded for this clone. V and J are TRBV6-5 and TRBJ2-1; 11 bases fit TRBD2. V gave up 8 bases and J gave up 5 bases; unmatched junction bases: 8. CDR3 size: 15 residues. Germline loops: CDR1 MNHEY, CDR2 SVGAGI. The CDR3 DNA is TGTGCCAGCTCGCTAGCGGGAGGATTGAACAATGAGCAGTTCTTC. As protein: CASSLAGGLNNEQFF.

This clone was detected only a few times. This chain uses TRBV7-8 with TRBJ2-3, with 12 bases matching TRBD2. The CDR3 is 17 amino acids. With V trimmed by 4 bases and J by 3 bases, 8 bases remained unmatched. Germline V CDR1 and CDR2: SGHVS, FQNEAQ. The CDR3 loop is CASSSRASGRVTDTQYF. The CDR3 DNA follows: TGTGCCAGCAGCTCGAGAGCTAGCGGGAGGGTAACAGATACGCAGTATTTT.

V usage is TRBV5-1 and J usage is TRBJ2-7, with D possibly TRBD2 on 6 matching bases. Germline lookup yields CDR1 SGHRS and CDR2 YFSETQ. CDR3 length equals 14 residues. V was trimmed by 4 bases and J by 5 bases, leaving 16 bases between them. DNA for the CDR3: TGCGCCAGCAGCCCAGGAGGGAACAGCGACGAGCAGTACGTC. Translated, it gives CASSPGGNSDEQYV.

The chain has TRBV28 and TRBJ2-7, with D tentatively TRBD1 (6 bases). The CDR3 sequence is 13 residues long. Germline V gene lookup returns CDR1 MDHEN and CDR2 SYDVKM. V was shortened by 5 bases and J by 2 bases, with 10 bases between the two germline ends. The CDR3: CASSVGQTYEQYF. The CDR3 nucleotides read TGTGCCAGCAGTGTAGGACAGACCTACGAGCAGTACTTC.

This clone was seen a handful of times. The chain recombines TRBV20-1 with TRBJ2-7; D call uncertain. Germline lookup yields CDR1 DFQATT and CDR2 SNEGSKA (reference sequence). CDR3 length: 11 residues. V lost 7 bases and J lost 2, with 9 bases in between. CDR3 in amino acids: CSVGSPYEQYF. The CDR3, as DNA: TGCAGTGTGGGCTCGCCCTACGAGCAGTACTTC.

The J gene is TRBJ2-7, the V gene TRBV7-2; D perhaps matches TRBD1 (5 bases). CDR3 length equals 14 residues. V was pared by 5 bases and J by 4 bases, with 15 bases between. Germline V gene sequence: CDR1 SGHTA, CDR2 FQGNSA. The CDR3 sequence: CASSLNQGPYEQYV. CDR3 in DNA: TGTGCCAGCAGCCTGAATCAGGGTCCGTACGAGCAGTACGTC.

The sample holds a few counts of this clone. The rearrangement uses TRBV27 and TRBJ1-5; D is unclear. V was trimmed by 3 bases and J by 4 bases, leaving 4 bases between them. Germline V CDR1 and CDR2: MNHEY, SMNVEV (reference sequence). The CDR3 runs to 12 residues. CDR3 region: CASSFPNQPQHF. The CDR3 bases are TGTGCCAGCAGTTTCCCAAATCAGCCCCAGCATTTT.

This clone has only a few counts. The chain uses TRBV6-5 and TRBJ1-1; TRBD1 aligns across 8 bases. Germline V gene sequence: CDR1 MNHEY, CDR2 SVGAGI. Trimming took 6 bases from V and 8 from J; bases not matched to a gene: 11. This CDR3 is built from 14 residues. The CDR3 loop is CASSSWTGTSEAFF. The CDR3 DNA reads TGTGCCAGCAGCTCCTGGACAGGGACTTCCGAAGCTTTCTTT.

The gene calls are TRBV7-9 and TRBJ1-1; weak D call: TRBD1 (6 bases). Trimming cost V 6 bases and J 6 bases, with 14 bases left between them. The CDR3 has 13 residues. Germline CDR1 reads SEHNR; CDR2 reads FQNEAQ (reference sequence). The CDR3 coding sequence is TGTGCCAGCAGTCTCACAGGGATCGCTGAAGCTTTCTTT. Translating gives CASSLTGIAEAFF. Looking up the rest from reference TRBV7-9 and TRBJ1-1 gives the full variable domain: DTGVSQNPRHKITKRGQNVTFRCDPISEHNRLYWYRQTLGQGPEFLTYFQNEAQLEKSRLLSDRFSAERPKGSFSTLEIQRTEQGDSAMYLCASSLTGIAEAFFGQGTRLTVV.

The CDR3 bases are TGTGCCAGCAGCTCCGAAACTAGCGGGAGGTCCGGGGAGCTGTTTTTT. Encoded protein: CASSSETSGRSGELFF. This chain connects TRBV7-2 to TRBJ2-2; the match to TRBD2 covers 12 bases. This CDR3 region has 16 residues. The germline V gene has CDR1 SGHTA and CDR2 FQGNSA. The trim removed 4 bases at V and 6 bases at J, leaving 6 bases unmatched.

Turning to this clone: Other nucleotide sequences in the sample specify the same CDR3. The chain combines TRBV29-1 with TRBJ1-1; 7 bases agree with TRBD1. Trimming took 1 base from V and 1 from J; bases not matched to a gene: 0. The CDR3 runs 13 residues. Germline V gene sequence: CDR1 SQVTM, CDR2 ANQGSEA. CDR3 amino acids: CSVEGQGNTEAFF. CDR3 nucleotide sequence: TGCAGCGTTGAAGGACAGGGGAACACTGAAGCTTTCTTT.

The V and J genes are TRBV11-2 and TRBJ2-6, with D unclear. Germline lookup yields CDR1 SGHAT and CDR2 FQNNGV. V lost 3 bases and J lost 2, with 5 bases in between. CDR3 length: 14 amino acids. The CDR3 protein is CASSFPAGANVLTF. The CDR3 coding sequence is TGTGCCAGCAGCTTTCCTGCTGGGGCCAACGTCCTGACTTTC. Combining the CDR3 with reference TRBV11-2 and TRBJ2-6 gives the whole variable domain EAGVAQSPRYKIIEKRQSVAFWCNPISGHATLYWYQQILGQGPKLLIQFQNNGVVDDSQLPKDRFSAERLKGVDSTLKIQPAKLEDSAVYLCASSFPAGANVLTFGAGSRLTVL.

The chain has TRBV6-6 and TRBJ1-1, with D tentatively TRBD1 (6 bases). The CDR3 contains 13 residues. The germline CDR1 and CDR2 sequences are MNHNY and SVGAGI (reference sequence). Trimming cost V 7 bases and J 2 bases, with 11 bases left between them. CDR3 coding DNA: TGTGCCAGCACCTCACAGGGAAACACTGAAGCTTTCTTT. Translating gives CASTSQGNTEAFF.

This clone was seen more than once but under ten times. The sample contains more than one DNA sequence encoding this CDR3. J is TRBJ2-1 and V is TRBV7-9; 10 bases are a match to TRBD2. CDR1 SEHNR and CDR2 FQNEAQ come from the germline V gene (reference sequence). The CDR3 is made up of 14 amino acids. The V gene end was trimmed by 3 bases and the J gene end by 6 bases; junction bases not matched to a gene: 2. CDR3 nucleotide sequence: TGTGCCAGCAGCTTGGGACTAGCGCTCAATGAGCAGTTCTTC. Amino acids: CASSLGLALNEQFF.

Only a few counts were recorded for this clone. Other nucleotide sequences from this sample produce the same CDR3. The chain employs TRBV27 and TRBJ1-5; D not resolved. This CDR3 region has 13 residues. CDR1 and CDR2 (germline): MNHEY, SMNVEV (reference sequence). V was trimmed by 6 bases and J by 2 bases, leaving 8 bases between them. Written as DNA, the CDR3 is TGTGCCAGCAGCCCCGGGGGCAATCAGCCCCAGCATTTT. Translating gives CASSPGGNQPQHF.

The genes are TRBV2 and TRBJ2-4; tentatively, D is TRBD1 (6 bases). The V gene lost 6 bases and the J gene lost 5 bases, with 14 bases spanning the gap. Germline-derived CDR1 and CDR2 are SNHLY and FYNNEI. The CDR3 runs to 14 residues. CDR3 in amino acids: CASSLGALENIQYF. CDR3 bases: TGTGCCAGCAGCCTGGGGGCACTGGAAAACATTCAGTACTTC.